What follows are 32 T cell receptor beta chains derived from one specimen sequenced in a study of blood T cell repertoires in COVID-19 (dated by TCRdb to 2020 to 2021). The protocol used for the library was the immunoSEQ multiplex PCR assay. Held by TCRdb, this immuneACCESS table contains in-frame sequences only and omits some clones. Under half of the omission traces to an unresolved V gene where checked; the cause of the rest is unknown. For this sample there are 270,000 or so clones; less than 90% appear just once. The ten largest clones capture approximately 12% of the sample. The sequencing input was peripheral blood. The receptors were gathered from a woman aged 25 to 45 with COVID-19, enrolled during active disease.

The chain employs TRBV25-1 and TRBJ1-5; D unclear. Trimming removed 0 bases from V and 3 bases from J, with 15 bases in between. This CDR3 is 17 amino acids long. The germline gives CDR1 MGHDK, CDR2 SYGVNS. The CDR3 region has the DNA TGTGCCAGCAGTGAATATACTCGTAGTCACCCCAATCAGCCCCAGCATTTT. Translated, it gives CASSEYTRSHPNQPQHF.

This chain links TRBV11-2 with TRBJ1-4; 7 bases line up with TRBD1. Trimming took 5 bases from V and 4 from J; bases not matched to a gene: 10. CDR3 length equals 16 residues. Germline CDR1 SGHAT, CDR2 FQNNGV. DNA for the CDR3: TGTGCCAGCAGCCCCTATACAGGGGCCATTAATGAAAAACTGTTTTTT. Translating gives CASSPYTGAINEKLFF. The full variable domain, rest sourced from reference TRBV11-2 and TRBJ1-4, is EAGVAQSPRYKIIEKRQSVAFWCNPISGHATLYWYQQILGQGPKLLIQFQNNGVVDDSQLPKDRFSAERLKGVDSTLKIQPAKLEDSAVYLCASSPYTGAINEKLFFGSGTQLSVL.

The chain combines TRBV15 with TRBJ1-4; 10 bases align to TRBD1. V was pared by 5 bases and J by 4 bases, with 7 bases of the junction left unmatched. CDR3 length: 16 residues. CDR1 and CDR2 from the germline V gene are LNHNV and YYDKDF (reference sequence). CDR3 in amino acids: CATSQYRDRGNEKLFF. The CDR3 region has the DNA TGTGCCACCAGCCAGTACAGGGACAGGGGTAATGAAAAACTGTTTTTT.

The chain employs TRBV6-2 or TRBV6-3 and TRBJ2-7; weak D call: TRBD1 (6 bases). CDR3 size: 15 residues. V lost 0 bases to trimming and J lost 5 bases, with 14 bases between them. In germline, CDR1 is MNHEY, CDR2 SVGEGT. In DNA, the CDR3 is TGTGCCAGCAGTTACTCGACTACCCAGGGGAACGAGCAGTACTTC. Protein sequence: CASSYSTTQGNEQYF.

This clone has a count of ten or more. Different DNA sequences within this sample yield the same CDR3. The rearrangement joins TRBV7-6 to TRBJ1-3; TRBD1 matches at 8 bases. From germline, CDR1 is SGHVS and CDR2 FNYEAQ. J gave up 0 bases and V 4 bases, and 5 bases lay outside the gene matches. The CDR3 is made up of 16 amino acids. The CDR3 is CASSSPGQDSGNTIYF. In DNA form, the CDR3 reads TGTGCCAGCAGCTCCCCGGGACAGGACTCTGGAAACACCATATATTTT.

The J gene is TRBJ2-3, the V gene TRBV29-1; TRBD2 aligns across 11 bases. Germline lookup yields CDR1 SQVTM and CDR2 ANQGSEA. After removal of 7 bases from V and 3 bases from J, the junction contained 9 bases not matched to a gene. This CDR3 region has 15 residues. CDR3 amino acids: CSENLAGGATDTQYF. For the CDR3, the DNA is TGCAGCGAGAATCTAGCGGGGGGCGCTACAGATACGCAGTATTTT.

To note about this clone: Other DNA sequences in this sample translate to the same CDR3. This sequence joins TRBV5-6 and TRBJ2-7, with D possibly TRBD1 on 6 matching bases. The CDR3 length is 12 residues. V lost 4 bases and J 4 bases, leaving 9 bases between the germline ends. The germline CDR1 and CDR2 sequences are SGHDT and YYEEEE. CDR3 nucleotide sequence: TGTGCCAGCAGCCTAGGGGGATACGAGCAGTACTTC. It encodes CASSLGGYEQYF. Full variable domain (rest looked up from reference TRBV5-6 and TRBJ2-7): DAGVTQSPTHLIKTRGQQVTLRCSPKSGHDTVSWYQQALGQGPQFIFQYYEEEERQRGNFPDRFSGHQFPNYSSELNVNALLLGDSALYLCASSLGGYEQYFGPGTRLTVT.

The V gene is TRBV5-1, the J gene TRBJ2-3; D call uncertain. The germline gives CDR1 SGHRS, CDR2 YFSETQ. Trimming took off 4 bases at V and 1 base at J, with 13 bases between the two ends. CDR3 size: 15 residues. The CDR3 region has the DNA TGCGCCAGCAGCCCGTCCTACGGAGGCACAGATACGCAGTATTTT. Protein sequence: CASSPSYGGTDTQYF.

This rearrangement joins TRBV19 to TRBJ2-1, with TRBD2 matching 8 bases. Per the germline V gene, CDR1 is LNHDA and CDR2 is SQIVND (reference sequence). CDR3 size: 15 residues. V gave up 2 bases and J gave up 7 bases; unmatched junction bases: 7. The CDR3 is CASSITGGSRNEQFF. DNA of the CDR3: TGTGCCAGTAGTATAACGGGGGGGTCAAGGAATGAGCAGTTCTTC.

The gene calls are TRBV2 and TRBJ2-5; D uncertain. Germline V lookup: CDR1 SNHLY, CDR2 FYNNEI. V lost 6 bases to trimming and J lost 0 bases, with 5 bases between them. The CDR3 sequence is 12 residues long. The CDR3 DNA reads TGTGCCAGCAGGCGGAACCAAGAGACCCAGTACTTC. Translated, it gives CASRRNQETQYF. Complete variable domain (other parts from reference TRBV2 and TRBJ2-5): EPEVTQTPSHQVTQMGQEVILRCVPISNHLYFYWYRQILGQKVEFLVSFYNNEISEKSEIFDDQFSVERPDGSNFTLKIRSTKLEDSAMYFCASRRNQETQYFGPGTRLLVL.

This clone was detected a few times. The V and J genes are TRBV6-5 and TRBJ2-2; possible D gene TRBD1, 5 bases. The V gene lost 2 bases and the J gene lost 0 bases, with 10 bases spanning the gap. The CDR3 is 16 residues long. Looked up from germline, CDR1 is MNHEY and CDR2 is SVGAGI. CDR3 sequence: CASSYGAYANTGELFF. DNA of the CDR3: TGTGCCAGCAGTTACGGGGCTTATGCGAACACCGGGGAGCTGTTTTTT.

The CDR3 reads CATSLSPGELFF. The CDR3 coding sequence is TGTGCCACCAGCTTATCCCCCGGGGAGCTGTTTTTT. V usage is TRBV15 and J usage is TRBJ2-2; D gene unclear. The germline V and J ends were trimmed by 5 bases and 6 bases, with 7 bases remaining between them. CDR1 and CDR2 from the germline V gene are LNHNV and YYDKDF (reference sequence). The CDR3 is 12 residues long. The entire variable domain, with the rest obtained from reference TRBV15 and TRBJ2-2, is as follows: DAMVIQNPRYQVTQFGKPVTLSCSQTLNHNVMYWYQQKSSQAPKLLFHYYDKDFNNEADTPDNFQSRRPNTSFCFLDIRSPGLGDTAMYLCATSLSPGELFFGEGSRLTVL.

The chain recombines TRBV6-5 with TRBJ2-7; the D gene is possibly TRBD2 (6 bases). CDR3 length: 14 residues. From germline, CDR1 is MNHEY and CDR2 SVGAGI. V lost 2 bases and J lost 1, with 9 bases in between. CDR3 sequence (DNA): TGTGCCAGCAGTTACCGGGAGTTGTCCTACGAGCAGTACTTC. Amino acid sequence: CASSYRELSYEQYF.

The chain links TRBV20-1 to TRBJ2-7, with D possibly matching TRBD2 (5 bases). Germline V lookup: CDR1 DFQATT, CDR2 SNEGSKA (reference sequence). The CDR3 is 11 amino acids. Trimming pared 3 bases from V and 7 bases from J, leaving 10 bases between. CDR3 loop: CSARTRGEQYF. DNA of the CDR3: TGCAGTGCTAGGACTCGGGGAGAGCAGTACTTC.

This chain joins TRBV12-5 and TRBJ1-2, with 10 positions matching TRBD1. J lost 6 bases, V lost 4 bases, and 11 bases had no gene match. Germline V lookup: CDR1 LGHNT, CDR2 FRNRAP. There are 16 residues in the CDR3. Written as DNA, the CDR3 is TGTGCTAGTGGTTCCTCATTCGGGACAGGGGAGGATGGCTACACCTTC. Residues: CASGSSFGTGEDGYTF.

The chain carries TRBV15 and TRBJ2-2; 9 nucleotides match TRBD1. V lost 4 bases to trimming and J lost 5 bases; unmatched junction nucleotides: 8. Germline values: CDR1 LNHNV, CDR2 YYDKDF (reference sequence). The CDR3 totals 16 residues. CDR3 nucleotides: TGTGCCACCAGCATACAGGGGGCGCGGAGGACCGGGGAGCTGTTTTTT. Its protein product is CATSIQGARRTGELFF.

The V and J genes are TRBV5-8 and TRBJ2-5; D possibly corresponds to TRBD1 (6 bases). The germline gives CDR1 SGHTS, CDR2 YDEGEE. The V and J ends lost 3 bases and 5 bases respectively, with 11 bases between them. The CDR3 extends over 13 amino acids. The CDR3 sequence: CASSSGVVETQYF. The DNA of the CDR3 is TGTGCCAGCAGCTCAGGGGTGGTGGAGACCCAGTACTTC.

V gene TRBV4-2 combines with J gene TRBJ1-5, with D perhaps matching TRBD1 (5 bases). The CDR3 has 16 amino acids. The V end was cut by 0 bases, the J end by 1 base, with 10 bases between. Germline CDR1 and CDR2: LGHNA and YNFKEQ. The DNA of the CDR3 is TGTGCCAGCAGCCAAGAGGAGGGGTTAAGCAATCAGCCCCAGCATTTT. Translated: CASSQEEGLSNQPQHF.

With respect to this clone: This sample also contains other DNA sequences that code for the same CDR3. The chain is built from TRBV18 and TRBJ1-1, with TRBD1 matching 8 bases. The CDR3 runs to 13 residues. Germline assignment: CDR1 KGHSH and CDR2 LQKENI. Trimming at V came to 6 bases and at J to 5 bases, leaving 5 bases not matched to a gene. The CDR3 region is CASSRTGGTEAFF. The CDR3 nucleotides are TGTGCCAGCTCCCGTACAGGGGGGACTGAAGCTTTCTTT.

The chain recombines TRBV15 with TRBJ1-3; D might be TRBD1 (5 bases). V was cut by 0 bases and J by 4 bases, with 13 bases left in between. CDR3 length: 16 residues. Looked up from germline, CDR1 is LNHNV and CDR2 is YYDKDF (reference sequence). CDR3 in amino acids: CATSRDRGSGGNTIYF. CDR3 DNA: TGTGCCACCAGCAGAGATCGTGGGTCAGGGGGAAACACCATATATTTT.

CDR3 amino acids: CASSSGQGNYGYTF. The CDR3 nucleotides read TGTGCCAGCAGTTCCGGACAGGGGAACTATGGCTACACCTTC. V gene TRBV6-5 combines with J gene TRBJ1-2, with TRBD1 identical over 9 bases. This CDR3 region has 14 residues. Per the germline V gene, CDR1 is MNHEY and CDR2 is SVGAGI. The V gene end was trimmed by 4 bases and the J gene end by 2 bases; junction bases not matched to a gene: 2.

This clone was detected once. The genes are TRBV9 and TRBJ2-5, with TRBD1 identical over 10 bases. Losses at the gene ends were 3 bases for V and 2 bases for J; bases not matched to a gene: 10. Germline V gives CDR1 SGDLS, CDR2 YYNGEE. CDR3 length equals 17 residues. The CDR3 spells CASSGRAGTGAQETQYF. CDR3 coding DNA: TGTGCCAGCAGCGGACGGGCCGGGACAGGGGCTCAAGAGACCCAGTACTTC. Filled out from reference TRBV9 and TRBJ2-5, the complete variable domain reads DSGVTQTPKHLITATGQRVTLRCSPRSGDLSVYWYQQSLDQGLQFLIQYYNGEERAKGNILERFSAQQFPDLHSELNLSSLELGDSALYFCASSGRAGTGAQETQYFGPGTRLLVL.

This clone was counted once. In DNA, the CDR3 is TGTGCCAGCAGCCAAGATTGGCAGAATCAGCCCCAGCATTTT. Protein sequence: CASSQDWQNQPQHF. The chain uses TRBV3-1 (or the pseudogene TRBV3-2) and TRBJ1-5; D unclear. CDR3 length: 14 amino acids. Trimming removed 0 bases at V and 4 bases at J, with 7 bases between. Germline V gives CDR1 LGHDT, CDR2 YNNKEL (reference sequence).

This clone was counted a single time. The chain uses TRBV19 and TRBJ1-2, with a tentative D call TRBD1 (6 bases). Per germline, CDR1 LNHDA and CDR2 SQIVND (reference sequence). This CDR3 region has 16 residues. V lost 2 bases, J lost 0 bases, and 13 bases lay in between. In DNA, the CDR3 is TGTGCCAGTAGTATACTCCGGGACATAACTAACTATGGCTACACCTTC. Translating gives CASSILRDITNYGYTF.

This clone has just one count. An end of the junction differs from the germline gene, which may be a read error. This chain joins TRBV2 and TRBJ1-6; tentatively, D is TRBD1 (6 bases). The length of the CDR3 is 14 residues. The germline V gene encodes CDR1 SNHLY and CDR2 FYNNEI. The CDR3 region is CASSPTGYTSPLHF. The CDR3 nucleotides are TGTGCCAGCAGTCCGACAGGTTATACTTCACCCCTCCACTTT.

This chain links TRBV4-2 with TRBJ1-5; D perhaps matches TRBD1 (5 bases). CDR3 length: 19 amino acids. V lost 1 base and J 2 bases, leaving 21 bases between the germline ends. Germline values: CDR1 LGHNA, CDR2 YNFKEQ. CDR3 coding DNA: TGTGCCAGCAGCCAAGCCGCAGGGAATATTGGTATAGGCAATCAGCCCCAGCATTTT. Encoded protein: CASSQAAGNIGIGNQPQHF.

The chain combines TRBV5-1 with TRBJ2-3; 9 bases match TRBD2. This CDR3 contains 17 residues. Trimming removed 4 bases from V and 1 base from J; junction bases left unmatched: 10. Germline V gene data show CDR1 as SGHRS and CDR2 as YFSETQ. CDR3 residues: CASSPSASGIRTDTQYF. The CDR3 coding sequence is TGCGCCAGCAGCCCAAGCGCTAGCGGGATCCGCACAGATACGCAGTATTTT. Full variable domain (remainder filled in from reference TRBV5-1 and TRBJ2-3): KAGVTQTPRYLIKTRGQQVTLSCSPISGHRSVSWYQQTPGQGLQFLFEYFSETQRNKGNFPGRFSGRQFSNSRSEMNVSTLELGDSALYLCASSPSASGIRTDTQYFGPGTRLTVL.

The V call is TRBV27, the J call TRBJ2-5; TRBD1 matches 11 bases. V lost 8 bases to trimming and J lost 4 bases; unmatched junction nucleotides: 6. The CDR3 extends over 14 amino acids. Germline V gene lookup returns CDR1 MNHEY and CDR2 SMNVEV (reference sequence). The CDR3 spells CASGRDRGVETQYF. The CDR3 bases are TGTGCCAGCGGACGGGACAGGGGGGTAGAGACCCAGTACTTC.

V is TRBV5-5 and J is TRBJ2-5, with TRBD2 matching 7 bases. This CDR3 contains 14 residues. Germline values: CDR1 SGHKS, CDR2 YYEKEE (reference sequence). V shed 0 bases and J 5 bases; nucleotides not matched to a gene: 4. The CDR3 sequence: CASSLAWGGETQYF. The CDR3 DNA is TGTGCCAGCAGCTTGGCCTGGGGGGGGGAGACCCAGTACTTC.

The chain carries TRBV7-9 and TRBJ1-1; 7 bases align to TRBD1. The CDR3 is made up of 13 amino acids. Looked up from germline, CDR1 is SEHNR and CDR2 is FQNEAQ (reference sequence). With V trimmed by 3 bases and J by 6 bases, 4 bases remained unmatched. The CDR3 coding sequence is TGTGCCAGCAGCTTGAACAGGGGACCTGAAGCTTTCTTT. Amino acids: CASSLNRGPEAFF.

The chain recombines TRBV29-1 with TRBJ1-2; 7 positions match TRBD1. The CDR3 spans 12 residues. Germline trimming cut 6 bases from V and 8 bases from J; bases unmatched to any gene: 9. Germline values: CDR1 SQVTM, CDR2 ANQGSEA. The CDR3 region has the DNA TGCAGCGTCGCCGGGACAGTATTAGGCTACACCTTC. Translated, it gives CSVAGTVLGYTF.

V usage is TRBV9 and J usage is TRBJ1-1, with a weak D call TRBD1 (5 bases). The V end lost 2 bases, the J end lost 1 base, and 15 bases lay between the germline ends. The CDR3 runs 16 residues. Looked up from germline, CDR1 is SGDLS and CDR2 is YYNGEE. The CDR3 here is CASSVHAGQENTEAFF. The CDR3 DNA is TGTGCCAGCAGCGTCCACGCGGGGCAGGAGAACACTGAAGCTTTCTTT. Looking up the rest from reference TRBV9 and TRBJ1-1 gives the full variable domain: DSGVTQTPKHLITATGQRVTLRCSPRSGDLSVYWYQQSLDQGLQFLIQYYNGEERAKGNILERFSAQQFPDLHSELNLSSLELGDSALYFCASSVHAGQENTEAFFGQGTRLTVV.